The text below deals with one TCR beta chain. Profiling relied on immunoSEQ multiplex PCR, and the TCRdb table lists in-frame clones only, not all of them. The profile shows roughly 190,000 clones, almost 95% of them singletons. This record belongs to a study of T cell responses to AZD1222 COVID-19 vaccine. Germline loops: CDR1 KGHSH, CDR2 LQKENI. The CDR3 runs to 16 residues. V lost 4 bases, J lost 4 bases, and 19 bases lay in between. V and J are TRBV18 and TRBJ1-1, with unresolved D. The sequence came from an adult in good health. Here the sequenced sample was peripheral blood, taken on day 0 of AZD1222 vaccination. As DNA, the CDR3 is TGTGCCAGCTCACAGAGTACCGGGCCCAGTGGCACTGAAGCTTTCTTT. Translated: CASSQSTGPSGTEAFF. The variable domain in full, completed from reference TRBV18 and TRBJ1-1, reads NAGVMQNPRHLVRRRGQEARLRCSPMKGHSHVYWYRQLPEEGLKFMVYLQKENIIDESGMPKERFSAEFPKEGPSILRIQQVVRGDSAAYFCASSQSTGPSGTEAFFGQGTRLTVV.